This T cell receptor beta chain appears in the sequencing data of a study of blood T cell repertoires in COVID-19. The overall study: Sample material is recorded as cDNA or gDNA derived from T cells, B-cell-depleted T cells, or PBMCs.

CDR3 length: 16 amino acids. With 2 bases clipped from V and 3 bases from J, the junction kept 9 bases outside the gene matches. Per germline, CDR1 LNHNV and CDR2 YYDKDF (reference sequence). Authors' methods: Amplification with reference gene primers provided the estimates of nucleated cell counts. Only in-frame clones appear in the TCRdb table, and some are missing; sequencing was by immunoSEQ multiplex PCR. That table is the source of V, J and clone size, and D and trimming were worked out from the DNA. The data hold 15,000 to 20,000 clones, with approximately 85% observed a single time. This chain links TRBV15 with TRBJ1-1; 7 nucleotides line up with TRBD1. This TCR was recovered from a man between 40 and 49 years old with active or convalescent COVID-19. Sequencing was performed on peripheral blood. CDR3 sequence: CATSRRLGGGDTEAFF. As DNA, the CDR3 is TGTGCCACCAGCAGAAGGTTAGGGGGCGGGGACACTGAAGCTTTCTTT.